This T cell receptor beta chain was sequenced in a study of identical twins. This clonotype was seen a handful of times. Its matching antigen is unknown. This CDR3 has 15 amino acids. The V end lost 3 bases, the J end lost 4 bases, and 18 bases lay between the germline ends. CDR1 and CDR2 (germline): DFQATT, SNEGSKA (reference sequence). Study-wide findings and caveats: Excess low generation probability was seen in twin-shared out-of-frame alpha sequences. Twin sharing of out-of-frame TCR alpha was underestimated by models in monozygotic pairs.

A universal primer site was created by template switching, with the cDNA bearing unique molecular identifiers. TCRdb reanalysed the 5' RACE reads using MiXCR and keeps one entry per CDR3 protein. The sample carries about 660,000 distinct CDR3 sequences, over 8.5% recorded once. These data also formed part of another study, on yellow fever vaccine responses in identical twins. As reported in that work: Reported findings indicate that twins' vaccine T cell responses seemed partially convergent, partially personalized.

V usage is TRBV20-1 and J usage is TRBJ2-5; D is unclear. Sequenced sample: PBMCs. The sequence was obtained from a woman younger than 35 in good health. The CDR3 spells CSASPSLSSGETQYF. CDR3 DNA sequence: TGCAGTGCTAGTCCCTCACTCTCGTCGGGAGAGACCCAGTACTTC.